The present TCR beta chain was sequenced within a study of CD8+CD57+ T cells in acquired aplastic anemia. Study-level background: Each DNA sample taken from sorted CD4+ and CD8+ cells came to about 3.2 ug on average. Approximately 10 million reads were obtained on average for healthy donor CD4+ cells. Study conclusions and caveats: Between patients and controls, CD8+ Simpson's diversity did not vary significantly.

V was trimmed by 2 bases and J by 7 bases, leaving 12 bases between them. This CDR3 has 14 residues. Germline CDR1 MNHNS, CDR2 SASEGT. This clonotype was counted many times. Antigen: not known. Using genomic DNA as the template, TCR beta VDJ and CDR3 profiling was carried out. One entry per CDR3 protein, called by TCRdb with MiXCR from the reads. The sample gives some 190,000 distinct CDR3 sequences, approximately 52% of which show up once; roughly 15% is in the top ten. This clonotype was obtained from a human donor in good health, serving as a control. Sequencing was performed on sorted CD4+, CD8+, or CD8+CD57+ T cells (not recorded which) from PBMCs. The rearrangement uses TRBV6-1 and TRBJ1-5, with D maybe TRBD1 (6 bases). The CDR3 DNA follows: TGTGCCAGCAGTGAAACACGGGGGCGACAGCCCCAGCATTTT. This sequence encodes CASSETRGRQPQHF.